This T cell receptor beta chain was identified during a study of OX40 agonist ivuxolimab in advanced cancers. Study-level information: Three individuals attained partial responses, comprising one hepatocellular carcinoma case and two cutaneous melanoma cases.

Blood sampling took place at baseline, cycle 4 day 1, and cycle 7 day 1. About this clone: Its antigen is not identified.

The CDR3 loop spans 14 amino acids. The ends were cut back, 1 base at V and 2 bases at J, with 8 bases in the middle. Germline loops: CDR1 MGHRA, CDR2 YSYEKL. General observations from the study: Low normalized T-cell clonal expansion was additionally recorded for some nonresponders.

Sequenced by immunoSEQ multiplex PCR; TCRdb stores in-frame clones only, minus some. Of 60,000 to 80,000 clones in the sample, around four fifths are singletons; the top ten hold 5.5% to 7%. This specimen was CD4+ or CD8+ T cells sorted from blood, taken in a trial of the OX40 agonist ivuxolimab. This chain joins TRBV4-1 and TRBJ1-1; no definite D call. This TCR derives from an adult with an advanced solid tumor such as melanoma, head and neck, liver or kidney cancer. CDR3 coding DNA: TGCGCCAGCAGCCAAGTACCCGGTAACACTGAAGCTTTCTTT. As protein: CASSQVPGNTEAFF.